The clone carrying this T cell receptor (beta chain) was seen ten or more times. No antigen is known for it. Using a J-beta primer mix together with a sample-barcoded 5' primer, a second PCR was run for roughly 6 to 12 cycles. Each cDNA molecule was tagged by a template-switch adaptor with 12 random nucleotides. TCRdb redid the calling of the 5' RACE reads with MiXCR, one entry per CDR3 protein. The data hold 1.2 million to 1.5 million distinct CDR3 sequences, with approximately 40% observed a single time. The data belong to a study of blood T cells in healthy people across ages. Each donor had roughly 10 milliliters of peripheral blood drawn. Whole-study findings and limits: Roughly linear age-related decline in beta diversity appeared, significant by age about 37.

The source material was blood. This sequence was found in a woman younger than 35 in good health.

The CDR3 region has the DNA TGTGCCAGCAGTTTAATCCCCGGGAGGTTGTACTTC. Its translation: CASSLIPGRLYF. The rearrangement joins TRBV12-3 or TRBV12-4 to TRBJ2-5, with TRBD2 matching over 7 bases. CDR3 length: 12 amino acids. Trimming took 2 bases from V and 13 from J; bases not matched to a gene: 7.